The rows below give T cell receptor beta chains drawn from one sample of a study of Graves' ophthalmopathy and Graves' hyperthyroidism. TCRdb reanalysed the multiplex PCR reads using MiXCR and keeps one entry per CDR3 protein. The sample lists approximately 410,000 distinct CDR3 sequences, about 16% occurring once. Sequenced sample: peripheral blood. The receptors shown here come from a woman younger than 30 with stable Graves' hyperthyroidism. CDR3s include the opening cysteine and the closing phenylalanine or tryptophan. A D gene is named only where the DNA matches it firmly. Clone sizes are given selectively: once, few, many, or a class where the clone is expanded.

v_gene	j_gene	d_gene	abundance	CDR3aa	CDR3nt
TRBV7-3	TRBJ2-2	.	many	CASSLMGWYRDTGELFF	TGTGCCAGCAGCTTAATGGGGTGGTACAGGGACACCGGGGAGCTGTTTTTT
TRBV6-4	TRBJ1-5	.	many	CASSPNMGDSSNQPQHF	TGTGCCAGCAGCCCAAATATGGGGGACTCTAGCAATCAGCCCCAGCATTTT
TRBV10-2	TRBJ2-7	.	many	CASSESAGMKYEQYF	TGCGCCAGCAGTGAGTCGGCAGGGATGAAGTACGAGCAGTACTTC
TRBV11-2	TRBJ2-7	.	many	CASSPRAGATLGYEQYF	TGTGCCAGCAGTCCTCGGGCGGGGGCTACCCTCGGATACGAGCAGTACTTC
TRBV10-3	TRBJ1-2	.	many	CAISPGSDGYTF	TGTGCCATCAGCCCGGGGAGCGATGGCTACACCTTC
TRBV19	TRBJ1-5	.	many	CASRQGSRGNQPQHF	TGTGCCAGTCGTCAGGGGTCTAGGGGCAATCAGCCCCAGCATTTT
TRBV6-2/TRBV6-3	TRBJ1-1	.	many	CASSHRVTGTPEAFF	TGTGCCAGCAGCCACCGCGTTACAGGGACCCCTGAAGCTTTCTTT
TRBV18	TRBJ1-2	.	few	CASSPPINSGYTF	TGTGCCAGCTCACCACCGATCAACTCTGGCTACACCTTC
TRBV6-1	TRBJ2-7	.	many	CASPRVEQYF	TGTGCCAGTCCTAGGGTCGAGCAGTACTTC
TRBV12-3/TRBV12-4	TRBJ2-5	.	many	CASSLGVKGMSLKTQYF	TGTGCCAGCAGTTTAGGGGTTAAGGGGATGAGTTTGAAGACCCAGTACTTC
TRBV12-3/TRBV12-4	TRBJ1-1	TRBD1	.	CASSFAGLTGIITEAFF	TGTGCCAGCAGTTTCGCTGGATTGACAGGGATCATCACTGAAGCTTTCTTT
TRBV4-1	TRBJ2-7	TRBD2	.	CASSQAGTSGYEQYF	TGCGCCAGCAGCCAAGCCGGGACTAGCGGCTACGAGCAGTACTTC
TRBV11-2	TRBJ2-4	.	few	CASSLGGMNIKYF	TGTGCCAGCAGCTTAGGAGGGATGAACATTAAGTACTTC
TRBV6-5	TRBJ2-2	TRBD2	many	CASSFGTSGRGGELFF	TGTGCCAGCAGTTTCGGGACTAGCGGGCGTGGAGGGGAGCTGTTTTTT
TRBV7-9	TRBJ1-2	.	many	CASSASGTHVYGYTF	TGTGCCAGCAGCGCCTCCGGGACACACGTTTATGGCTACACCTTC
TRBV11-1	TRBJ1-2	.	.	CASSTQEQGANYGYTF	TGTGCCAGCAGCACCCAAGAACAGGGCGCGAACTATGGCTACACCTTC